Below are 9 T cell receptor beta chains sequenced from a single sample in a study of patients and donors after allogeneic stem cell transplantation. MiXCR, run by TCRdb on the RT-PCR reads, gives a single entry per CDR3 protein. This table has over 150,000 distinct CDR3 sequences, 30% appearing once. Sequenced material: blood, either unsorted or a sorted T cell fraction (not recorded which). These receptors all stem from a human donor who was either an allogeneic HSCT recipient or a stem cell or donor lymphocyte infusion donor (not recorded which). It is not recorded whose cells these are; they may come from a transplant donor.

By share, this clonotype counts as medium-sized. The chain is built from TRBV6-2 or TRBV6-3 and TRBJ1-2, with 7 bases fitting TRBD1. The CDR3 is 13 amino acids. The V gene end was trimmed by 6 bases and the J gene end by 4 bases; junction bases not matched to a gene: 5. Germline V gene lookup returns CDR1 MNHEY and CDR2 SVGEGT. DNA of the CDR3: TGTGCCAGCAGCAACGGACAGGCCTATGGCTACACCTTC. This codes for CASSNGQAYGYTF.

The chain carries TRBV6-2 or TRBV6-3 and TRBJ2-3; 9 bases are a match to TRBD1. The CDR3 length is 18 residues. Germline-derived CDR1 and CDR2 are MNHEY and SVGEGT. The V segment lost 6 bases and the J segment 1 base; nucleotides outside the gene matches: 14. The CDR3 sequence is CASSFSGTGYGGTDTQYF. The DNA for the CDR3 is TGTGCCAGCAGCTTTTCCGGGACAGGGTATGGGGGCACAGATACGCAGTATTTT.

The chain uses TRBV18 and TRBJ2-7, with a possible D match to TRBD2 (6 bases). Looked up from germline, CDR1 is KGHSH and CDR2 is LQKENI. The V gene lost 8 bases and the J gene lost 3 bases, with 17 bases spanning the gap. This CDR3 contains 14 residues. This chain's CDR3 is CASGPGLGLYEQYF. The CDR3 nucleotides read TGTGCCAGCGGGCCGGGACTCGGACTCTACGAGCAGTACTTC. The full variable domain, with the rest looked up from reference TRBV18 and TRBJ2-7, is NAGVMQNPRHLVRRRGQEARLRCSPMKGHSHVYWYRQLPEEGLKFMVYLQKENIIDESGMPKERFSAEFPKEGPSILRIQQVVRGDSAAYFCASGPGLGLYEQYFGPGTRLTVT.

There are many counts of this clonotype. The V gene is TRBV4-3, the J gene TRBJ1-5, with D perhaps matching TRBD1 (5 bases). V was trimmed by 0 bases and J by 7 bases, leaving 13 bases between them. The CDR3 has 15 amino acids. CDR1 and CDR2 (germline): LGHNA, YSLEER. DNA of the CDR3: TGCGCCAGCAGCCAAGACGGGCAGGGAGACCAGCCCCAGCATTTT. This gives the protein CASSQDGQGDQPQHF.

The chain combines TRBV5-6 with TRBJ1-5, with D possibly matching TRBD1 (6 bases). Trimming pared 4 bases from V and 4 bases from J, leaving 6 bases between. The CDR3 is 12 residues long. CDR1 is SGHDT and CDR2 is YYEEEE in the germline V gene. CDR3 nucleotide sequence: TGTGCCAGCAGCCAGGGGAATCAGCCCCAGCATTTT. Translated, it gives CASSQGNQPQHF. The full variable domain, in which reference TRBV5-6 and TRBJ1-5 provide the parts outside the CDR3, is DAGVTQSPTHLIKTRGQQVTLRCSPKSGHDTVSWYQQALGQGPQFIFQYYEEEERQRGNFPDRFSGHQFPNYSSELNVNALLLGDSALYLCASSQGNQPQHFGDGTRLSIL.

This clonotype appeared a few times. V and J are TRBV5-6 and TRBJ2-5, with a possible D match to TRBD2 (6 bases). The V and J ends lost 4 bases and 5 bases respectively, with 21 bases between them. This CDR3 spans 16 amino acids. Germline V CDR1 and CDR2: SGHDT, YYEEEE. The CDR3 nucleotides are TGTGCCAGCAGCATACGGGGGAGGCTAAACAAGGAGACCCAGTACTTC. This encodes CASSIRGRLNKETQYF.

The J gene is TRBJ2-7, the V gene TRBV18; 8 bases map to TRBD2. This CDR3 has 15 amino acids. Germline V lookup: CDR1 KGHSH, CDR2 LQKENI. The ends lost 3 bases at V and 0 bases at J; junction bases unmatched: 4. Written as DNA, the CDR3 is TGTGCCAGCTCACCGGGGGGGACTAGCTCCTACGAGCAGTACTTC. Translation: CASSPGGTSSYEQYF.

The CDR3 DNA reads as TGTGCCAGCAGTCCTACAGGGGGCCGCTACGAGCAGTACTTC. This gives the protein CASSPTGGRYEQYF. The chain carries TRBV28 and TRBJ2-7; 9 bases fit TRBD1. V gave up 5 bases and J gave up 3 bases; unmatched junction bases: 5. Per germline, CDR1 MDHEN and CDR2 SYDVKM. This CDR3 has 14 residues.

This chain uses TRBV18 with TRBJ2-5, with D hard to call. Trimming left V 2 bases short and J 3 bases short, with 13 bases between. The CDR3 runs 15 residues. Germline V CDR1 and CDR2: KGHSH, LQKENI. The CDR3 loop is CASSPRVGWEETQYF. The CDR3 DNA is TGTGCCAGCTCACCAAGGGTGGGCTGGGAAGAGACCCAGTACTTC. Together with reference TRBV18 and TRBJ2-5, the CDR3 gives the full variable domain: NAGVMQNPRHLVRRRGQEARLRCSPMKGHSHVYWYRQLPEEGLKFMVYLQKENIIDESGMPKERFSAEFPKEGPSILRIQQVVRGDSAAYFCASSPRVGWEETQYFGPGTRLLVL.